This T cell receptor (beta chain) was obtained from a study of cytomegalovirus exposure and HLA in healthy donors. About the research overall: There were under 140 million unique TCR beta sequences, drawn from roughly 200 million T cells, in an earlier analysis.

Primers: 60 Vbeta forward and 13 Jbeta reverse. TCRdb keeps only in-frame clones here, not all; method: immunoSEQ multiplex PCR. This listing includes roughly 34,000 clones. The CDR3 is 14 amino acids. The germline gives CDR1 SEHNR, CDR2 FQNEAQ (reference sequence). V gave up 4 bases and J gave up 1 base, with 7 bases separating them. Study-wide results and limits: When a later analysis was performed, an Asian-associated ancestry cluster reportedly had fewer N-insertions than the roughly 640-donor mean. The majority of TCR sequences were rare, yet some public TCRs appeared in many donors. The authors enumerated over 150 TCR beta chains as linked to cytomegalovirus.

Turning to this clone: No antigen is known for it.

The sequencing sample was made of PBMCs. The rearrangement links TRBV7-9 to TRBJ2-2; D may be TRBD1 (5 bases). The origin of this receptor is a man aged 35 to 55 in good health and CMV-seronegative. The CDR3 reads CASSSRGNTGELFF. The CDR3 DNA reads as TGTGCCAGCAGCTCAAGGGGGAACACCGGGGAGCTGTTTTTT.